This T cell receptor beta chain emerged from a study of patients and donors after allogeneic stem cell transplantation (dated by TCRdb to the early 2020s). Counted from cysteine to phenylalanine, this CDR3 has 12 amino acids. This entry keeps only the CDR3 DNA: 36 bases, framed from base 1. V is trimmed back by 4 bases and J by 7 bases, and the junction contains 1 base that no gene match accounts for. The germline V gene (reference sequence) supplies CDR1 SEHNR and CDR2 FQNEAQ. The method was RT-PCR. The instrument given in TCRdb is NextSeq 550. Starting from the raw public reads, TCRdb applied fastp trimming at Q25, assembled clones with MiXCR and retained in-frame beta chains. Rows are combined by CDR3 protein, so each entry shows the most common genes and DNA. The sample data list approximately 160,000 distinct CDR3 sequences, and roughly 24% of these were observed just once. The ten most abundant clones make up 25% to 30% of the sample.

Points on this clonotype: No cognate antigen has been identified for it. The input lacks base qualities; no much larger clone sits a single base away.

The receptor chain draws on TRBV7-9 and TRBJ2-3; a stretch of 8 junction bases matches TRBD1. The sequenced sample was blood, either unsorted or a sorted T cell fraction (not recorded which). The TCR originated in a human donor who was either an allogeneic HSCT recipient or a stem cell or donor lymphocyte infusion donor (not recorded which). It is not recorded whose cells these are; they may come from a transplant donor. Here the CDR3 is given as CASSWTGYTQYF. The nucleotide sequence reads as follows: TGTGCCAGCAGCTGGACAGGGTATACGCAGTATTTT.